This TCR beta chain was sequenced in a study of cytomegalovirus exposure and HLA in healthy donors. General study findings and limits: Cytomegalovirus-associated TCR beta chains were listed, numbering some 180. A link between a missense DCLRE1C variant and TCR beta V- and J-gene trimming emerged from a later analysis. The majority of CMV-associated TCR beta chains were reported as apparently HLA-restricted in a later analysis.

The CDR3 spans 15 residues. The V gene's germline CDR1 is LNHDA and CDR2 SQIVND (reference sequence). V lost 6 bases and J lost 4; bases outside the gene matches: 11. Of note for this clone: Its antigen is currently unknown.

60 Vbeta and 13 Jbeta primers were used in PCR. In the source study's methods: It was a later analysis that counted about 80 million unique TCR beta chains, of which some 9.9 million were shared. The protocol was immunoSEQ multiplex PCR, while the TCRdb copy is restricted to in-frame clones and leaves out a portion. The D gene and trimming were derived from the DNA, and the V and J assignments and clone size from that table. The sample contains roughly 150,000 clones, under 90% of which appear only once. The V gene is TRBV19, the J gene TRBJ2-7; 8 positions agree with TRBD2. Material for sequencing was PBMCs. The clonotype originates from a male donor in good health and CMV-seronegative. CDR3: CASSFGGAGAYEQYF. For the CDR3, the DNA is TGTGCCAGTAGCTTTGGAGGAGCGGGAGCTTACGAGCAGTACTTC.